These 17 T cell receptor beta chains were all obtained from the same sample, sequenced in a study of T-cell reconstitution after alpha-beta-depleted transplantation in children (TCRdb year 2016). Library prep was done by PCR. This sample was sequenced with an Illumina HiSeq 2500. Molecular barcoding was employed in the preparation of TCR libraries, with unique molecular identifiers being used to normalize TCRbeta repertoire quantification. TCRdb itself trimmed the public reads at Q25 with fastp, ran MiXCR and retained productive beta chains. All rows with the same CDR3 protein become a single entry with the most common DNA and genes. The sample contains 350,000 to 450,000 distinct CDR3 sequences, about 14% of them found a single time. The leading ten clones occupy over 3.5% of the sample. Sequencing used PBMCs, obtained from the stem cell graft. The receptors here all came from a human donor who donated a stem cell graft to a child with Fanconi anemia.

The rearrangement uses TRBV3-1 and TRBJ1-2, with D tentatively TRBD1 (6 bases). Germline V gene sequence: CDR1 LGHDT, CDR2 YNNKEL (reference sequence). Trimming shortened V by 4 bases and J by 4 bases, and 10 bases separated the two germline ends. This CDR3 has 13 residues. The DNA of the CDR3 is TGTGCCAGCAGCCCCCTGGGGGCCTATGGCTACACCTTC. It yields the protein CASSPLGAYGYTF. The full variable domain, completed using reference TRBV3-1 and TRBJ1-2, is DTAVSQTPKYLVTQMGNDKSIKCEQNLGHDTMYWYKQDSKKFLKIMFSYNNKELIINETVPNRFSPKSPDKAHLNLHINSLELGDSAVYFCASSPLGAYGYTFGSGTRLTVV.

The V and J genes are TRBV7-6 and TRBJ2-3; 11 bases are shared with TRBD2. From germline, CDR1 is SGHVS and CDR2 FNYEAQ. The CDR3 totals 14 residues. After removal of 4 bases from V and 6 bases from J, the junction contained 3 bases not matched to a gene. CDR3 in DNA: TGTGCCAGCAGCTCTCCTAGCGGGGGGGATACGCAGTATTTT. Its protein product is CASSSPSGGDTQYF.

This chain uses TRBV20-1 with TRBJ2-5; unclear D gene. The V end was cut by 6 bases, the J end by 5 bases, with 13 bases between. Germline V gene sequence: CDR1 DFQATT, CDR2 SNEGSKA (reference sequence). The CDR3 has 12 residues. The CDR3 region has the DNA TGCAGTGCGGAACCCCGAGCGGAGACCCAGTACTTC. This gives the protein CSAEPRAETQYF.

The CDR3 bases are TGTGCCAGCAGTTTAGGAAGAGGGTACCACAATCAGCCCCAGCATTTT. Translated, it gives CASSLGRGYHNQPQHF. This chain uses TRBV27 with TRBJ1-5; the D is unclear. The CDR3 sequence is 16 residues long. The germline gives CDR1 MNHEY, CDR2 SMNVEV (reference sequence). V lost 2 bases and J 3 bases, leaving 14 bases between the germline ends.

This clonotype has a handful of counts. The chain uses TRBV4-3 and TRBJ2-7; D remains ambiguous. The CDR3 is made up of 16 amino acids. Trimming stripped 3 bases from V and 3 bases from J, with 18 bases between. Germline V gives CDR1 LGHNA, CDR2 YSLEER. CDR3 DNA: TGCGCCAGCAGCCACCATTTAAGGGCTCACCGCTACGAGCAGTACGTC. Its protein product is CASSHHLRAHRYEQYV.

The chain recombines TRBV29-1 with TRBJ2-5; D perhaps matches TRBD1 (6 bases). This CDR3 is built from 12 residues. CDR1 is SQVTM and CDR2 is ANQGSEA in the germline V gene. The V end was cut by 7 bases, the J end by 5 bases, with 14 bases between. The CDR3 reads CSGGHTGETQYF. The CDR3 coding sequence is TGCAGCGGTGGTCACACAGGGGAGACCCAGTACTTC.

V is TRBV11-3 and J is TRBJ2-3; D assignment may be TRBD1 or TRBD2 (5 bases each). V was clipped by 1 base and J by 1 base, with 9 bases between them. The CDR3 loop spans 15 amino acids. The germline V gene has CDR1 SGHNT and CDR2 YENEEA. CDR3 loop: CASSLGGLGTDTQYF. CDR3 nucleotide sequence: TGTGCCAGCAGCTTAGGGGGGTTGGGCACAGATACGCAGTATTTT.

This clonotype was seen only a few times. The chain has TRBV20-1 and TRBJ2-3, with TRBD1 matching over 8 bases. The length of the CDR3 is 15 residues. Germline V lookup: CDR1 DFQATT, CDR2 SNEGSKA (reference sequence). Germline trimming cut 6 bases from V and 6 bases from J; bases unmatched to any gene: 14. CDR3 in amino acids: CSADHRQGAMDTQYF. The DNA of the CDR3 is TGCAGTGCCGACCACCGGCAGGGGGCGATGGATACGCAGTATTTT.

This clonotype turned up a few times. The chain combines TRBV10-3 with TRBJ2-1; tentative D call: TRBD2 (7 bases). The germline V gene encodes CDR1 ENHRY and CDR2 SYGVKD. V was clipped by 3 bases and J by 8 bases, with 11 bases between them. The CDR3 extends over 13 amino acids. CDR3 in DNA: TGTGCCATCAGTGACGGGGGGCTGGATGAGCAGTTCTTC. It codes for CAISDGGLDEQFF.

In this sample, this clonotype turned up a few times. The rearrangement uses TRBV25-1 and TRBJ1-5, with D possibly TRBD1 on 5 matching bases. The CDR3 length is 16 residues. The V and J ends lost 4 bases and 4 bases respectively, with 17 bases between them. In germline, CDR1 is MGHDK, CDR2 SYGVNS. This CDR3 is CASSGGTGSGNQPQHF. CDR3 nucleotide sequence: TGTGCCAGCAGTGGAGGGACGGGGTCAGGGAATCAGCCCCAGCATTTT.

The CDR3 DNA is TGCGCCAGCAGCTTGTTCGGGGGGCGCGGGACCGGGGAGCTGTTTTTT. Its translation is CASSLFGGRGTGELFF. The rearrangement uses TRBV5-1 and TRBJ2-2, with a weak D call TRBD2 (7 bases). The CDR3 contains 16 residues. Germline assignment: CDR1 SGHRS and CDR2 YFSETQ. Trimming took off 1 base at V and 5 bases at J, with 15 bases between the two ends.

This clonotype occurred many times. This CDR3 reads CASGGTGSYEQYF. CDR3 sequence (DNA): TGTGCTAGTGGTGGGACAGGGTCCTACGAGCAGTACTTC. The chain has TRBV12-5 and TRBJ2-7, with 9 bases aligning to TRBD1. Germline CDR1 is LGHNT and CDR2 is FRNRAP. The junction had 0 bases not matched to a gene; V was cut back by 5 bases and J by 1 base. The length of the CDR3 is 13 residues.

Only a few counts were recorded for this clonotype. J is TRBJ1-2 and V is TRBV6-6, with no clear D. The germline V and J ends were trimmed by 8 bases and 8 bases, with 9 bases remaining between them. The germline V gene has CDR1 MNHNY and CDR2 SVGAGI (reference sequence). The CDR3 runs to 10 residues. CDR3: CASRSEGYTF. CDR3 in DNA: TGTGCCAGCCGTTCGGAGGGCTACACCTTC.

This clonotype was observed many times. This chain's CDR3 is CASSYSTGTGQYV. The DNA of the CDR3 is TGTGCCAGCAGTTACTCGACGGGGACGGGGCAGTACGTC. This chain joins TRBV6-2 or TRBV6-3 and TRBJ2-7; D may correspond to TRBD1 or TRBD2 (5 bases each). This CDR3 spans 13 amino acids. Trimming stripped 0 bases from V and 9 bases from J, with 12 bases between. Germline CDR1 and CDR2: MNHEY and SVGEGT.

The rearrangement joins TRBV9 to TRBJ1-1; no clear D. Trimming shortened V by 1 base and J by 3 bases, and 13 bases separated the two germline ends. This CDR3 comprises 15 residues. The germline gives CDR1 SGDLS, CDR2 YYNGEE. As DNA, the CDR3 is TGTGCCAGCAGCGTATATGACCAGGCCTACACTGAAGCTTTCTTT. It codes for CASSVYDQAYTEAFF.

There are many counts of this clonotype. The chain employs TRBV11-2 and TRBJ2-7; 7 bases map to TRBD1. The CDR3 loop spans 16 amino acids. The junction had 17 bases not matched to a gene; V was cut back by 5 bases and J by 7 bases. The germline CDR1 and CDR2 sequences are SGHAT and FQNNGV. This CDR3 reads CASSLQPGQYVLEQYF. CDR3 sequence (DNA): TGTGCCAGCAGCCTCCAACCGGGACAGTATGTATTGGAGCAGTACTTC.

This clonotype was detected ten times or more. The V call is TRBV4-3, the J call TRBJ1-6, with D possibly matching TRBD1 (6 bases). The germline V and J ends were trimmed by 1 base and 6 bases, with 10 bases remaining between them. Germline V gene sequence: CDR1 LGHNA, CDR2 YSLEER. CDR3 size: 15 residues. The DNA of the CDR3 is TGCGCCAGCAGCCAAGGACAGGACGTTAATTCACCCCTCCACTTT. It encodes CASSQGQDVNSPLHF.